These 32 T cell receptor beta chains share one sample of origin, sequenced in a study of identical twins' blood T cells. From the 5' RACE reads, TCRdb called clonotypes with MiXCR, one entry per CDR3 protein. The table has fewer than 450,000 distinct CDR3 sequences, 28% seen once; the top ten hold 5.5% to 7%. The specimen sequenced was PBMCs. The receptors were sampled from a woman between 18 and 49 years old in good health.

The J gene is TRBJ1-4, the V gene TRBV28; the D is unclear. Germline CDR1 is MDHEN and CDR2 is SYDVKM. Trimming shortened V by 8 bases and J by 8 bases, and 18 bases separated the two germline ends. This CDR3 contains 14 residues. In nucleotides, the CDR3 is TGTGCCAGCTCTAAGTGGGCGGGCGGAGAAAAACTGTTTTTT. This gives the protein CASSKWAGGEKLFF.

This clonotype was observed a single time. The chain combines TRBV20-1 with TRBJ2-3; TRBD2 matches at 11 bases. Germline CDR1 and CDR2: DFQATT and SNEGSKA (reference sequence). Trimming removed 4 bases from V and 0 bases from J; junction bases left unmatched: 3. The CDR3 is 15 residues long. CDR3: CSAIAGGTSTDTQYF. For the CDR3, the DNA is TGCAGTGCTATAGCGGGGGGGACTAGCACAGATACGCAGTATTTT.

This chain links TRBV20-1 with TRBJ1-2; 9 bases map to TRBD1. This CDR3 comprises 13 residues. Trimming removed 6 bases from V and 7 bases from J; junction bases left unmatched: 9. Germline V gives CDR1 DFQATT, CDR2 SNEGSKA (reference sequence). The CDR3 coding sequence is TGCAGTGCGCCGACCGGGACAGGGTCTGGCTACACCTTC. It encodes CSAPTGTGSGYTF.

This clonotype was recorded at least ten times. V is TRBV10-3 and J is TRBJ2-7; D ambiguous. The V and J ends lost 3 bases and 6 bases respectively, with 3 bases between them. Germline CDR1 ENHRY, CDR2 SYGVKD. This CDR3 has 10 residues. The CDR3 DNA reads TGTGCCATCAGTGATGGCGAGCAGTACTTC. It codes for CAISDGEQYF.

The chain employs TRBV15 and TRBJ1-1, with D possibly matching TRBD1 (6 bases). CDR3 length: 13 amino acids. Germline V gives CDR1 LNHNV, CDR2 YYDKDF (reference sequence). Trimming cost V 5 bases and J 6 bases, with 13 bases left between them. The CDR3 DNA follows: TGTGCCACCAGCTCCCGGGGGCAGCCTGAAGCTTTCTTT. Its translation is CATSSRGQPEAFF.

This clonotype was seen a few times. V gene TRBV20-1 combines with J gene TRBJ1-2; 7 positions match TRBD1. The CDR3 totals 13 residues. Germline V CDR1 and CDR2: DFQATT, SNEGSKA (reference sequence). The J segment lost 7 bases and the V segment lost 5 bases, leaving 10 bases of the junction unmatched. The CDR3 sequence is CSAEQGQLGGYTF. The CDR3 DNA is TGCAGTGCTGAACAGGGGCAATTAGGTGGCTACACCTTC.

The chain joins TRBV20-1 to TRBJ2-3, with TRBD1 identical over 9 bases. In germline, CDR1 is DFQATT, CDR2 SNEGSKA (reference sequence). The CDR3 has 15 residues. The trim removed 6 bases at V and 3 bases at J, leaving 10 bases unmatched. In nucleotides, the CDR3 is TGCAGTGCCATCCGGATGACAGGGGGGACAGATACGCAGTATTTT. Its translation: CSAIRMTGGTDTQYF.

The J gene is TRBJ2-2, the V gene TRBV6-6; a possible D gene is TRBD2 (6 bases). V dropped 11 bases and J dropped 1 base, with 17 bases sitting between them. CDR1 is MNHNY, CDR2 SVGAGI, per germline (reference sequence). This CDR3 has 15 amino acids. CDR3 sequence (DNA): TGTGCCGGTACTAGCTCCTCCCAGAACACCGGGGAGCTGTTTTTT. Translated, it gives CAGTSSSQNTGELFF.

This clonotype has only a few counts. This chain joins TRBV2 and TRBJ1-2; D is unresolved. Germline V gene lookup returns CDR1 SNHLY and CDR2 FYNNEI. The CDR3 length is 15 residues. Trimming removed 7 bases from V and 0 bases from J, with 15 bases in between. CDR3 loop: CASTPELEANYGYTF. In nucleotides, the CDR3 is TGTGCCAGCACACCTGAACTTGAGGCTAACTATGGCTACACCTTC.

This clonotype was detected only a few times. This rearrangement joins TRBV7-2 to TRBJ1-5; a possible D gene is TRBD1 (5 bases). Trimming stripped 2 bases from V and 3 bases from J, with 14 bases between. Germline V CDR1 and CDR2: SGHTA, FQGNSA. The CDR3 is 16 amino acids. CDR3 in amino acids: CASSLRSGRANQPQHF. CDR3 bases: TGTGCCAGCAGCTTAAGGTCAGGGAGGGCCAATCAGCCCCAGCATTTT. The full variable domain, its missing parts supplied by reference TRBV7-2 and TRBJ1-5, is GAGVSQSPSNKVTEKGKDVELRCDPISGHTALYWYRQSLGQGLEFLIYFQGNSAPDKSGLPSDRFSAERTGGSVSTLTIQRTQQEDSAVYLCASSLRSGRANQPQHFGDGTRLSIL.

The chain combines TRBV20-1 with TRBJ2-2, with 7 bases fitting TRBD2. J was trimmed by 5 bases and V by 1 base; bases with no gene match: 7. The CDR3 totals 15 residues. The V gene's germline CDR1 is DFQATT and CDR2 SNEGSKA (reference sequence). CDR3 residues: CSARGGLAVTGELFF. In DNA form, the CDR3 reads TGCAGTGCTAGAGGTGGTCTAGCGGTGACCGGGGAGCTGTTTTTT.

Details on this clonotype: A much larger clone lies one base from this, so it may be a read error. The chain recombines TRBV7-8 with TRBJ1-4, with D hard to call. Trimming pared 3 bases from V and 8 bases from J, leaving 16 bases between. CDR3 length: 15 amino acids. The germline CDR1 and CDR2 sequences are SGHVS and FQNEAQ. CDR3 in DNA: TGTGCCAGCAGCTTGGGCGCGGGTTCGGAAGAAAAACTGTTTTTT. Its translation: CASSLGAGSEEKLFF.

This clonotype showed up just a few times. The chain carries TRBV10-3 and TRBJ1-4, with 10 bases aligning to TRBD1. The CDR3 extends over 13 amino acids. Unmatched junction bases numbered 3, after V lost 6 bases and J lost 8 bases. Germline values: CDR1 ENHRY, CDR2 SYGVKD. DNA of the CDR3: TGTGCCATCAGGGGACAGGGGAAAGAAAAACTGTTTTTT. This sequence encodes CAIRGQGKEKLFF.

The sample holds a few counts of this clonotype. V and J are TRBV5-1 and TRBJ2-2; D remains unclear. The length of the CDR3 is 17 residues. Trimming shortened V by 0 bases and J by 7 bases, and 19 bases separated the two germline ends. Germline V gene sequence: CDR1 SGHRS, CDR2 YFSETQ. The CDR3: CASSLAGRSDEVGELFF. Written as DNA, the CDR3 is TGCGCCAGCAGCTTGGCGGGTCGATCCGACGAGGTCGGGGAGCTGTTTTTT. The entire variable domain, with the rest obtained from reference TRBV5-1 and TRBJ2-2, is as follows: KAGVTQTPRYLIKTRGQQVTLSCSPISGHRSVSWYQQTPGQGLQFLFEYFSETQRNKGNFPGRFSGRQFSNSRSEMNVSTLELGDSALYLCASSLAGRSDEVGELFFGEGSRLTVL.

The chain recombines TRBV5-1 with TRBJ2-1; D might be TRBD1 (6 bases). The ends were cut back, 4 bases at V and 9 bases at J, with 23 bases in the middle. This CDR3 comprises 16 residues. Germline lookup yields CDR1 SGHRS and CDR2 YFSETQ. The DNA of the CDR3 is TGCGCCAGCAGCGGAAGGGTGGGGGCCGTCCCTTCTGAGCAGTTCTTC. Protein sequence: CASSGRVGAVPSEQFF.

V is TRBV30 and J is TRBJ2-1, with 7 bases lining up with TRBD2. The CDR3 runs to 18 residues. Per germline, CDR1 GTSNPN and CDR2 SVGIG (reference sequence). V lost 2 bases and J lost 2; bases outside the gene matches: 15. The CDR3 nucleotides are TGTGCCTGGAGTCCCCGACAGCGGGATATTTGGACCTACAATGAGCAGTTCTTC. Its translation: CAWSPRQRDIWTYNEQFF.

The chain joins TRBV5-1 to TRBJ2-1; 10 bases fit TRBD2. This CDR3 spans 16 amino acids. Germline V gene sequence: CDR1 SGHRS, CDR2 YFSETQ. V gave up 6 bases and J gave up 5 bases; unmatched junction bases: 11. CDR3: CASNRLLAGVHNEQFF. In DNA form, the CDR3 reads TGCGCCAGCAACCGACTTCTAGCGGGAGTCCACAATGAGCAGTTCTTC.

The genes are TRBV6-6 and TRBJ2-1; 11 bases align to TRBD2. The J call is doubtful: the DNA matches TRBJ2-7 better. CDR3 size: 15 residues. Germline V gene data show CDR1 as MNHNY and CDR2 as SVGAGI (reference sequence). CDR3 residues: CASSLAGGGYNEQYF. The CDR3 coding sequence is TGTGCCAGCAGTCTAGCGGGGGGCGGGTACAATGAGCAGTACTTC.

With regard to this clonotype: The junction does not match germline at one end; this may be a read error. The V and J genes are TRBV29-1 and TRBJ1-4; D is possibly TRBD1 (6 bases). CDR3 length: 14 amino acids. CDR1 is SQVTM and CDR2 is ANQGSEA in the germline V gene. CDR3 in amino acids: CIVVLPGEGEKLFF. The CDR3 region has the DNA TGCATCGTTGTATTGCCAGGGGAAGGTGAAAAACTGTTTTTT. The variable domain in full, with the rest retrieved from reference TRBV29-1 and TRBJ1-4, is SAVISQKPSRDICQRGTSLTIQCQVDSQVTMMFWYRQQPGQSLTLIATANQGSEATYESGFVIDKFPISRPNLTFSTLTVSNMSPEDSSIYLCIVVLPGEGEKLFFGSGTQLSVL.

This clonotype has just one count. This rearrangement joins TRBV19 to TRBJ2-1; the match to TRBD2 covers 8 bases. CDR3 length equals 14 residues. Per the germline V gene, CDR1 is LNHDA and CDR2 is SQIVND (reference sequence). With 7 bases clipped from V and 2 bases from J, the junction kept 4 bases outside the gene matches. Written as DNA, the CDR3 is TGTGCCAGTAAGTTAGCGGGGACCTACAATGAGCAGTTCTTC. As protein: CASKLAGTYNEQFF. Supplemented by reference TRBV19 and TRBJ2-1, the full variable domain reads DGGITQSPKYLFRKEGQNVTLSCEQNLNHDAMYWYRQDPGQGLRLIYYSQIVNDFQKGDIAEGYSVSREKKESFPLTVTSAQKNPTAFYLCASKLAGTYNEQFFGPGTRLTVL.

This sequence joins TRBV25-1 and TRBJ1-2, with D unresolved. This CDR3 has 13 residues. Trimming removed 8 bases at V and 8 bases at J, with 18 bases between. Germline V CDR1 and CDR2: MGHDK, SYGVNS. CDR3 sequence: CASGDGILGGYTF. CDR3 sequence (DNA): TGTGCCAGCGGGGATGGGATACTGGGGGGCTACACCTTC.

The chain recombines TRBV6-5 with TRBJ1-2; 8 positions match TRBD1. This CDR3 spans 11 amino acids. The V segment lost 6 bases and the J segment 14 bases; nucleotides outside the gene matches: 8. CDR1 is MNHEY and CDR2 is SVGAGI in the germline V gene. The CDR3 bases are TGTGCCAGCAGAGACTGGACAGGGCATACCTTC. Amino acid sequence: CASRDWTGHTF.

This clonotype showed up just a few times. The chain recombines TRBV20-1 with TRBJ2-3; D possibly uses TRBD1 or TRBD2 (6 bases each). The CDR3 contains 15 residues. Trimming cost V 4 bases and J 1 base, with 15 bases left between them. Germline V lookup: CDR1 DFQATT, CDR2 SNEGSKA (reference sequence). The CDR3 DNA follows: TGCAGTGCTAACGATCTGGGGGGCGGCACAGATACGCAGTATTTT. Protein product: CSANDLGGGTDTQYF.

On this clonotype itself: Being one base from a much bigger clone, this may be a read error. The gene calls are TRBV29-1 and TRBJ1-1; a weak D match, TRBD1 (5 bases). This CDR3 has 10 amino acids. Trimming took off 8 bases at V and 3 bases at J, with 7 bases between the two ends. CDR1 and CDR2 (germline): SQVTM, ANQGSEA. The CDR3 loop is CSWGHTEAFF. CDR3 bases: TGCAGCTGGGGCCACACTGAAGCTTTCTTT.

Only a few counts were recorded for this clonotype. The CDR3 coding sequence is TGTGCCAGCAGCTCAAGCGCGACAGGCTATAATTCACCCCTCCACTTT. This translates into CASSSSATGYNSPLHF. The rearrangement uses TRBV7-9 and TRBJ1-6; D is possibly TRBD1 (6 bases). V lost 4 bases, J lost 3 bases, and 13 bases lay in between. The CDR3 runs 16 residues. CDR1 is SEHNR and CDR2 is FQNEAQ in the germline V gene (reference sequence).

This clonotype was detected only a few times. The CDR3 DNA sequence: TGTGCCAGCAGCCAATGGGAGAGAAGGGGTTACCCTGAAGCTTTCTTT. Amino acid sequence: CASSQWERRGYPEAFF. J is TRBJ1-1 and V is TRBV14; D perhaps matches TRBD1 (5 bases). Trimming took 2 bases from V and 6 from J, leaving 19 bases between them. The CDR3 length is 16 residues. The V gene's germline CDR1 is SGHDN and CDR2 FVKESK.

This rearrangement joins TRBV14 to TRBJ2-3; D possibly corresponds to TRBD2 (5 bases). CDR1 is SGHDN, CDR2 FVKESK, per germline. Trimming stripped 0 bases from V and 5 bases from J, with 21 bases between. The CDR3 loop spans 18 amino acids. The CDR3 coding sequence is TGTGCCAGCAGCCAAGATGTAGGGAGATGGTCTGGCAGAGATACGCAGTATTTT. Its translation is CASSQDVGRWSGRDTQYF.

The chain has TRBV20-1 and TRBJ1-1; weak D call: TRBD1 (5 bases). The CDR3 runs 14 residues. Trimming stripped 1 base from V and 5 bases from J, with 14 bases between. Germline V lookup: CDR1 DFQATT, CDR2 SNEGSKA (reference sequence). DNA for the CDR3: TGCAGTGCTAGAGGCTCAGGGAGTCGGACTGAAGCTTTCTTT. Translation: CSARGSGSRTEAFF.

This clonotype was picked up a small number of times. This rearrangement joins TRBV6-1 to TRBJ1-1; D possibly corresponds to TRBD1 (6 bases). Germline CDR1 and CDR2: MNHNS and SASEGT. The CDR3 covers 13 residues. Trimming pared 6 bases from V and 4 bases from J, leaving 12 bases between. The CDR3: CASRTGGATEAFF. The CDR3 bases are TGTGCCAGCAGGACCGGGGGGGCCACTGAAGCTTTCTTT.

The chain is built from TRBV11-3 and TRBJ2-7, with D unresolved. The germline V gene has CDR1 SGHNT and CDR2 YENEEA. Trimming shortened V by 4 bases and J by 5 bases, and 18 bases separated the two germline ends. The CDR3 runs to 15 residues. The CDR3 sequence: CASSSQGWSIDEQYF. CDR3 in DNA: TGTGCCAGCAGCTCCCAAGGCTGGAGTATCGACGAGCAGTACTTC.

The chain combines TRBV20-1 with TRBJ2-5, with 13 bases identical to TRBD2. V trimming: 6 bases; J trimming: 3 bases; junction bases outside the gene matches: 4. The CDR3 has 14 amino acids. Germline V gene data show CDR1 as DFQATT and CDR2 as SNEGSKA (reference sequence). The chain's CDR3 is CSAPTSGRKETQYF. The CDR3, as DNA: TGCAGTGCCCCGACTAGCGGGAGGAAAGAGACCCAGTACTTC.

About this clonotype: A much larger clone lies a single base off, so this may be a read error. The genes are TRBV10-3 and TRBJ2-3; D gene uncertain. Per the germline V gene, CDR1 is ENHRY and CDR2 is SYGVKD. CDR3 size: 17 residues. The CDR3 sequence: CAISQSSLQSVTDTQYF. The CDR3 nucleotides read TGTGCCATCAGTCAGTCGAGCCTCCAGTCCGTCACAGATACGCAGTATTTT.